This entry lists 10 T cell receptor beta chains sequenced from one sample in a study of T cells in Graves' hyperthyroidism and ophthalmopathy (dated by TCRdb to between 2018 and 2021). Library construction relied on multiplex PCR. The sequencer listed for this sample is Illumina HiSeq 2000. TCR beta CDR3 regions were amplified from RNA transcripts. The TCR CDR3 was subjected to a first round of RT-PCR using the HTBI primer set and the Qiagen OneStep RT-PCR kit. Using fastp trimming at Q25 and MiXCR clonotype assembly, TCRdb reanalyzed the public sequencing data and kept in-frame beta chains. Entries that share a CDR3 protein sequence are merged under the most common genes and DNA. This sample is represented by around 370,000 distinct CDR3 sequences; roughly 18% of them were singletons. Of the sample, 35% to 50% falls within the top ten clones. The sample was blood. Every receptor here comes from a man aged 18 to 29 with Graves' ophthalmopathy.

In this sample, this clonotype turned up many times. The V gene is TRBV28, the J gene TRBJ2-7, with 7 bases aligning to TRBD1. CDR3 size: 15 residues. Germline V gene sequence: CDR1 MDHEN, CDR2 SYDVKM. V dropped 3 bases and J dropped 3; count of bases not matched to a gene: 8. The CDR3 loop is CASSLGRGGDYEQYF. Here the CDR3 DNA reads TGTGCCAGCAGTTTGGGGAGAGGGGGCGACTACGAGCAGTACTTC.

The chain employs TRBV6-1 and TRBJ2-1, with D possibly being TRBD1 or TRBD2 (5 bases each). This CDR3 comprises 19 residues. Germline-derived CDR1 and CDR2 are MNHNS and SASEGT. V lost 5 bases and J lost 4, with 27 bases in between. The CDR3 reads CASSRTTATGWSAYNEQFF. The CDR3 coding sequence is TGTGCCAGCAGTCGGACAACTGCCACGGGGTGGAGCGCGTACAATGAGCAGTTCTTC.

This clonotype has only a few counts. The V gene is TRBV28, the J gene TRBJ2-2, with D perhaps TRBD1 (5 bases). Germline V gene data show CDR1 as MDHEN and CDR2 as SYDVKM. The V and J ends lost 1 base and 4 bases respectively, with 19 bases between them. The CDR3 totals 18 residues. The CDR3 region is CASSLFSFRVASTGELFF. The CDR3, as DNA: TGTGCCAGCAGTTTATTTTCGTTCAGGGTCGCCTCCACCGGGGAGCTGTTTTTT. Full variable domain (remainder filled in from reference TRBV28 and TRBJ2-2): DVKVTQSSRYLVKRTGEKVFLECVQDMDHENMFWYRQDPGLGLRLIYFSYDVKMKEKGDIPEGYSVSREKKERFSLILESASTNQTSMYLCASSLFSFRVASTGELFFGEGSRLTVL.

V gene TRBV2 combines with J gene TRBJ1-1, with D unclear. There are 14 residues in the CDR3. V was shortened by 3 bases and J by 1 base, with 9 bases between the two germline ends. The germline gives CDR1 SNHLY, CDR2 FYNNEI. The CDR3 loop is CASSDGVRNTEAFF. CDR3 coding DNA: TGTGCCAGCAGTGACGGGGTAAGGAACACTGAAGCTTTCTTT.

This clonotype was seen many times. This chain's CDR3 is CASSHDAGTWGGKTQYF. The CDR3 bases are TGTGCCAGCAGCCACGATGCTGGGACTTGGGGTGGAAAGACCCAGTACTTC. V and J are TRBV3-1 and TRBJ2-5, with D tentatively TRBD2 (6 bases). V lost 3 bases and J 6 bases, leaving 23 bases between the germline ends. The CDR3 spans 17 residues. Germline CDR1 reads LGHDT; CDR2 reads YNNKEL (reference sequence).

V is TRBV20-1 and J is TRBJ1-4, with 9 nucleotides matching TRBD1. The germline gives CDR1 DFQATT, CDR2 SNEGSKA (reference sequence). The CDR3 runs to 14 residues. J was trimmed by 8 bases and V by 6 bases; bases with no gene match: 10. Written as DNA, the CDR3 is TGCAGTGCGAGGGGGGGACAGGGCTGGGAAAAACTGTTTTTT. This translates into CSARGGQGWEKLFF.

This clonotype was seen repeatedly, ten times or more. This chain uses TRBV11-2 with TRBJ2-2, with D perhaps TRBD1 or TRBD2 (5 bases each). The CDR3 is 13 amino acids. V shed 3 bases and J shed 8 bases, with 10 bases lying between them. Germline V gene sequence: CDR1 SGHAT, CDR2 FQNNGV. The CDR3 DNA sequence: TGTGCCAGCAGCTTGGGGGAAAATGGGGAGCTGTTTTTT. Its translation is CASSLGENGELFF.

This clonotype was counted many times. The chain carries TRBV9 and TRBJ1-4; tentatively, D is TRBD1 (6 bases). The CDR3 has 15 amino acids. Germline V gives CDR1 SGDLS, CDR2 YYNGEE. The V gene lost 0 bases and the J gene lost 8 bases, with 14 bases spanning the gap. As DNA, the CDR3 is TGTGCCAGCAGCGTAGGCGGGGGGCAAGACGAAAAACTGTTTTTT. Its protein product is CASSVGGGQDEKLFF.

With respect to this clonotype: A read error is possible here, since a much larger clone lies one base away. The rearrangement uses TRBV7-2 and TRBJ1-1, with a tentative D call TRBD1 (5 bases). The CDR3 has 13 residues. Germline-derived CDR1 and CDR2 are SGHTA and FQGNSA. The CDR3 coding sequence is TGTGTCAGCAGCTTAGCAGGGCCCACTGAAGCTTTCTTT. Amino acids: CVSSLAGPTEAFF.

The rearrangement links TRBV6-1 to TRBJ2-2, with TRBD1 matching 9 bases. This CDR3 has 18 residues. With V trimmed by 6 bases and J by 0 bases, 11 bases remained unmatched. Germline CDR1 and CDR2: MNHNS and SASEGT. The CDR3 DNA reads TGTGCCAGCAGCCCACGGACAGGGGCGTTCGCGAACACCGGGGAGCTGTTTTTT. Encoded protein: CASSPRTGAFANTGELFF.